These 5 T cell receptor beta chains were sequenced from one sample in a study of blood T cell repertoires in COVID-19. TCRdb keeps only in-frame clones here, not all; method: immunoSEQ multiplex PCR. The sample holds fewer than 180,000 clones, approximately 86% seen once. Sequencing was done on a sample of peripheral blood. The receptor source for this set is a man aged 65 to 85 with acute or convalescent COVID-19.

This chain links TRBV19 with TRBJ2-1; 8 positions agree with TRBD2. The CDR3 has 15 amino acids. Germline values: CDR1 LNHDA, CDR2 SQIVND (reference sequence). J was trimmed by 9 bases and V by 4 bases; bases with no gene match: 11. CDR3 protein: CASSTQLAAGGEQFF. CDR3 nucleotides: TGTGCCAGTAGTACCCAACTAGCGGCCGGGGGTGAGCAGTTCTTC.

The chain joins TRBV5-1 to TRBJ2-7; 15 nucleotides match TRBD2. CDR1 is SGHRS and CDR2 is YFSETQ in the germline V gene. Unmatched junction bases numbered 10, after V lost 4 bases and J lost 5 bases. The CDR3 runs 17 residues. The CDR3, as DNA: TGCGCCAGCAGCCCCTCCGGACTAGCGGGAGGGCCCCACGAGCAGTACTTC. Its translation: CASSPSGLAGGPHEQYF.

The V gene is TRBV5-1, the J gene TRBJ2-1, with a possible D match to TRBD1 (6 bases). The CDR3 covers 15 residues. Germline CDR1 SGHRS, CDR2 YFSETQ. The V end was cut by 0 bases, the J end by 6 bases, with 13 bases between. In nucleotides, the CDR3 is TGCGCCAGCAGCTTGGTACTAGGGGGTCGCAATGAGCAGTTCTTC. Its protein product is CASSLVLGGRNEQFF.

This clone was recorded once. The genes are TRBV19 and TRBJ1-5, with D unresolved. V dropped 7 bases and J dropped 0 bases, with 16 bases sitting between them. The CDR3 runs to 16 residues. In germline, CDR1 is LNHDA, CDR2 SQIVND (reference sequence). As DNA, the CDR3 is TGTGCCAGTAACCCCGTGGCAGAATATAGCAATCAGCCCCAGCATTTT. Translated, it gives CASNPVAEYSNQPQHF.

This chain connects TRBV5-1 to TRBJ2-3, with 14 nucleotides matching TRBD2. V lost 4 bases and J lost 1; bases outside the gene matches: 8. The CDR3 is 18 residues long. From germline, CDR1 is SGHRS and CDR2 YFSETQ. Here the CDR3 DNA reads TGCGCCAGCAGCCCCGGGACTAGCGGGAGTTGGGGCACAGATACGCAGTATTTT. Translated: CASSPGTSGSWGTDTQYF.